Below are 25 T cell receptor beta chains sequenced from a single sample in a study of shared clonotypes between healthy human individuals. Assay: immunoSEQ multiplex PCR; the TCRdb copy retains only in-frame clones and omits some. The table records millions of clones, approximately 93% of them present only once. The sample was naive CD4+ T cells from PBMCs. The subset here: CD45RA+ positively selected. These receptors all come from a young man in good health. Some clones in this sample may be carry-over from other donors' samples.

The chain is built from TRBV6-1 and TRBJ1-4; TRBD1 agrees at 7 bases. The CDR3 contains 13 residues. Losses at the gene ends were 5 bases for V and 3 bases for J; bases not matched to a gene: 0. Per the germline V gene, CDR1 is MNHNS and CDR2 is SASEGT. The DNA of the CDR3 is TGTGCCAGCAGTAGGGGGCCTAATGAAAAACTGTTTTTT. Translated: CASSRGPNEKLFF.

This clone was recorded only once. The CDR3 DNA follows: TGTGCCAGCAGCTTAGAGGGGAGTTCTGAAGCTTTCTTT. Translated: CASSLEGSSEAFF. The rearrangement joins TRBV7-8 to TRBJ1-1; D may be TRBD1 (5 bases). Germline V gene sequence: CDR1 SGHVS, CDR2 FQNEAQ. This CDR3 spans 13 amino acids. V gave up 1 base and J gave up 6 bases, with 9 bases separating them. Filled out from reference TRBV7-8 and TRBJ1-1, the complete variable domain reads GAGVSQSPRYKVAKRGQDVALRCDPISGHVSLFWYQQALGQGPEFLTYFQNEAQLDKSGLPSDRFFAERPEGSVSTLKIQRTQQEDSAVYLCASSLEGSSEAFFGQGTRLTVV.

The count of this clone is one. The CDR3 protein is CAISGGGTPNEQFF. CDR3 in DNA: TGTGCCATATCAGGGGGGGGCACTCCCAATGAGCAGTTCTTC. The V call is TRBV10-3, the J call TRBJ2-1; D tentatively fits TRBD1 or TRBD2 (7 bases each). The germline CDR1 and CDR2 sequences are ENHRY and SYGVKD. CDR3 length: 14 residues. V lost 9 bases and J lost 6, with 18 bases in between.

The rearrangement uses TRBV10-2 and TRBJ2-7; D unclear. Germline CDR1 and CDR2: WSHSY and SAAADI. This CDR3 is 12 amino acids long. V dropped 6 bases and J dropped 2 bases, with 8 bases sitting between them. The CDR3 loop reads CASRPSPYEQYF. The CDR3 DNA reads TGCGCCAGCAGACCAAGCCCCTACGAGCAGTACTTC.

This chain links TRBV18 with TRBJ2-5; D gene unclear. CDR3 length equals 17 residues. Deletions cut 3 bases from V and 2 bases from J, with 19 bases between. CDR1 KGHSH and CDR2 LQKENI come from the germline V gene. CDR3 sequence reads: CASSPRLPRKTQETQYF. In DNA, the CDR3 is TGTGCCAGCTCACCGCGACTCCCGAGAAAAACACAAGAGACCCAGTACTTC.

This clone was found once. V and J are TRBV9 and TRBJ2-2; TRBD2 aligns across 10 bases. The CDR3 is 18 residues long. V shed 0 bases and J 5 bases; nucleotides not matched to a gene: 10. From germline, CDR1 is SGDLS and CDR2 YYNGEE. The CDR3 bases are TGTGCCAGCAGCGTAGGAGGGCTAGCGGGAGATCTGACCGGGGAGCTGTTTTTT. This gives the protein CASSVGGLAGDLTGELFF.

The rearrangement joins TRBV5-1 to TRBJ2-5, with D perhaps matching TRBD1 (5 bases). The CDR3 extends over 14 amino acids. Germline V gives CDR1 SGHRS, CDR2 YFSETQ. The ends were cut back, 2 bases at V and 1 base at J, with 9 bases in the middle. CDR3 loop: CASSFTTAQETQYF. The CDR3 DNA reads as TGCGCCAGCAGCTTTACGACAGCCCAAGAGACCCAGTACTTC.

The table lists this clone with a count of one. The gene calls are TRBV11-2 and TRBJ2-1, with TRBD2 matching over 8 bases. CDR3 size: 14 residues. Germline trimming cut 8 bases from V and 0 bases from J; bases unmatched to any gene: 3. Germline V CDR1 and CDR2: SGHAT, FQNNGV. Here the CDR3 DNA reads TGTGCCAGCGGGAGCGGGAGCTCCTACAATGAGCAGTTCTTC. It encodes CASGSGSSYNEQFF.

The rearrangement uses TRBV6-6 and TRBJ2-7; 7 positions match TRBD1. This CDR3 contains 14 residues. Trimming took 5 bases from V and 0 from J; bases not matched to a gene: 4. Looked up from germline, CDR1 is MNHNY and CDR2 is SVGAGI (reference sequence). The CDR3 nucleotides read TGTGCCAGCAGTAACCGGGACAGCTCCTACGAGCAGTACTTC. Translation gives CASSNRDSSYEQYF.

V and J are TRBV9 and TRBJ2-1, with TRBD2 matching 7 bases. The junction had 7 bases not matched to a gene; V was cut back by 4 bases and J by 0 bases. This CDR3 comprises 16 residues. In germline, CDR1 is SGDLS, CDR2 YYNGEE. CDR3 protein: CASSPRAGSSYNEQFF. The CDR3 DNA reads as TGTGCCAGCAGCCCCCGAGCGGGGAGCTCCTACAATGAGCAGTTCTTC. Together with reference TRBV9 and TRBJ2-1, the CDR3 gives the full variable domain: DSGVTQTPKHLITATGQRVTLRCSPRSGDLSVYWYQQSLDQGLQFLIQYYNGEERAKGNILERFSAQQFPDLHSELNLSSLELGDSALYFCASSPRAGSSYNEQFFGPGTRLTVL.

The rearrangement joins TRBV11-2 to TRBJ1-3, with TRBD1 matching 11 bases. The junction had 0 bases not matched to a gene; V was cut back by 4 bases and J by 7 bases. The CDR3 has 13 amino acids. Germline loops: CDR1 SGHAT, CDR2 FQNNGV. The DNA for the CDR3 is TGTGCCAGCAGCTGGGACAGGGGGAACACCATATATTTT. Amino acids: CASSWDRGNTIYF.

The chain carries TRBV7-3 and TRBJ2-3, with D maybe TRBD2 (6 bases). Germline V gives CDR1 SGHTA, CDR2 FQGTGA. This CDR3 region has 12 residues. Trimming removed 5 bases at V and 14 bases at J, with 17 bases between. CDR3: CASSPGTPSLYF. In DNA form, the CDR3 reads TGTGCCAGCAGCCCCGGGACTCCCTCGTTGTATTTT.

The V call is TRBV20-1, the J call TRBJ2-1; D ambiguous. CDR3 length: 11 amino acids. The germline V gene has CDR1 DFQATT and CDR2 SNEGSKA (reference sequence). This CDR3 is CSVTGYNEQFF. The DNA for the CDR3 is TGCAGCGTAACGGGCTACAATGAGCAGTTCTTC.

This clone was seen a single time. The chain has TRBV7-2 and TRBJ2-5, with TRBD2 matching over 10 bases. The CDR3 runs 17 residues. Trimming took 0 bases from V and 5 from J; bases not matched to a gene: 9. Germline assignment: CDR1 SGHTA and CDR2 FQGNSA. For the CDR3, the DNA is TGTGCCAGCAGCTTAGCGTTGCTACTAGCGGGAAACGAGACCCAGTACTTC. Residues: CASSLALLLAGNETQYF.

The chain links TRBV6-1 to TRBJ2-7; TRBD1 agrees at 8 bases. The CDR3 length is 14 residues. The germline gives CDR1 MNHNS, CDR2 SASEGT. Trimming removed 3 bases from V and 2 bases from J; junction bases left unmatched: 3. The CDR3 coding sequence is TGTGCCAGCAGTGAGCCAGGGGGCACCTACGAGCAGTACTTC. Encoded protein: CASSEPGGTYEQYF.

With regard to this clone: Other DNA sequences within the sample encode an identical CDR3. The V call is TRBV7-2, the J call TRBJ2-3, with no clear D. V shed 1 base and J shed 1 base, with 6 bases lying between them. Germline-derived CDR1 and CDR2 are SGHTA and FQGNSA. The CDR3 sequence is 14 residues long. CDR3 DNA: TGTGCCAGCAGCTTAGGGTTGGGCACAGATACGCAGTATTTT. Its translation: CASSLGLGTDTQYF.

The rearrangement joins TRBV28 to TRBJ1-1, with D possibly TRBD1 on 6 matching bases. The V end was cut by 6 bases, the J end by 1 base, with 9 bases between. The CDR3 spans 13 residues. The germline V gene has CDR1 MDHEN and CDR2 SYDVKM. The CDR3 DNA reads TGTGCCAGCAGGGGACACGCGAACACTGAAGCTTTCTTT. Translated: CASRGHANTEAFF.

A note on this clone: Other DNA sequences from this sample encode an identical CDR3 as well. The chain is built from TRBV7-3 and TRBJ2-1; D not resolved. The CDR3 contains 15 residues. Germline V gives CDR1 SGHTA, CDR2 FQGTGA. The V end was cut by 0 bases, the J end by 1 base, with 7 bases between. The CDR3 is CASSLTQSSYNEQFF. In nucleotides, the CDR3 is TGTGCCAGCAGCTTAACCCAGAGTTCCTACAATGAGCAGTTCTTC.

V and J are TRBV4-1 and TRBJ2-7; 8 bases map to TRBD1. The germline V gene has CDR1 MGHRA and CDR2 YSYEKL. The V gene end was trimmed by 4 bases and the J gene end by 5 bases; junction bases not matched to a gene: 7. The CDR3 length is 14 residues. Here the CDR3 DNA reads TGCGCCAGCAGCCCGAGCAGGGGGCTCGACGAGCAGTACTTC. This codes for CASSPSRGLDEQYF.

In DNA form, the CDR3 reads TGTGCCAGCAGTTCCCCTAGGGGGACCGAGAATGAAAAACTGTTTTTT. Protein: CASSSPRGTENEKLFF. V is TRBV27 and J is TRBJ1-4, with D perhaps TRBD1 (6 bases). With 4 bases removed from V and 5 bases from J, the gap between germline ends came to 17 bases. CDR3 length equals 16 residues. CDR1 is MNHEY, CDR2 SMNVEV, per germline (reference sequence).

Only one count was recorded for this clone. The chain uses TRBV9 and TRBJ2-1; 13 bases are shared with TRBD2. V gave up 0 bases and J gave up 0 bases; unmatched junction bases: 6. Germline V lookup: CDR1 SGDLS, CDR2 YYNGEE. The CDR3 contains 19 residues. CDR3 DNA sequence: TGTGCCAGCAGCGTAGCTTCCAGGACTAGCGGGAGCTCCTACAATGAGCAGTTCTTC. Translating gives CASSVASRTSGSSYNEQFF.

The chain uses TRBV25-1 and TRBJ2-5; 11 bases line up with TRBD1. Germline CDR1 MGHDK, CDR2 SYGVNS. With V trimmed by 1 base and J by 2 bases, 3 bases remained unmatched. The CDR3 has 16 amino acids. CDR3 protein: CASSELDRGPQETQYF. CDR3 sequence (DNA): TGTGCCAGCAGTGAATTGGACAGGGGGCCACAAGAGACCCAGTACTTC.

In DNA, the CDR3 is TGTGCCAGCACCCGAACTCCCACAACGAACACCGGGGAGCTGTTTTTT. Translation gives CASTRTPTTNTGELFF. The chain links TRBV28 to TRBJ2-2, with D hard to call. The V and J ends lost 7 bases and 0 bases respectively, with 15 bases between them. The CDR3 length is 16 residues. Germline V lookup: CDR1 MDHEN, CDR2 SYDVKM.

The chain couples TRBV30 to TRBJ1-3; tentative D call: TRBD1 (5 bases). Looked up from germline, CDR1 is GTSNPN and CDR2 is SVGIG (reference sequence). Trimming removed 1 base at V and 0 bases at J, with 13 bases between. The CDR3 totals 16 residues. The chain's CDR3 is CAWSAGPLFSGNTIYF. The CDR3 DNA sequence: TGTGCCTGGAGTGCGGGACCGCTTTTCTCTGGAAACACCATATATTTT.

V and J are TRBV2 and TRBJ2-5, with a possible D match to TRBD1 (5 bases). Trimming pared 1 base from V and 7 bases from J, leaving 7 bases between. Germline-derived CDR1 and CDR2 are SNHLY and FYNNEI. The CDR3 runs 12 residues. Here the CDR3 DNA reads TGTGCCAGCAGTGAAGGTGGGGCGACCCAGTACTTC. This translates into CASSEGGATQYF. Full variable domain (outside the CDR3, taken from reference TRBV2 and TRBJ2-5): EPEVTQTPSHQVTQMGQEVILRCVPISNHLYFYWYRQILGQKVEFLVSFYNNEISEKSEIFDDQFSVERPDGSNFTLKIRSTKLEDSAMYFCASSEGGATQYFGPGTRLLVL.